This TCR beta chain derives from a study of human T cells and chemical hapten exposure. Across the whole study: Patients additionally received therapeutic doses of diphenylcyclopropenone on the scalp once a week, and this continued throughout the approximately 25-week study.

Stated time point: patch test 2, 6 weeks after DPC sensitization. Treatment described: therapeutic diphenylcyclopropenone sensitization with weekly scalp DPC. This clonotype has a handful of counts. Looked up from germline, CDR1 is SGHRS and CDR2 is YFSETQ. This CDR3 has 14 residues. The ends were cut back, 1 base at V and 0 bases at J, with 8 bases in the middle. TCRdb ran MiXCR on the RACE reads and lists one entry per CDR3 protein. The sample has about 55,000 distinct CDR3 sequences; around 10% are singletons. Here the sequenced sample was whole blood, taken in connection with sensitization to the hapten diphenylcyclopropenone (DPC). The clonotype comes from a woman between 50 and 59 years old with alopecia areata. Some clones in this sample may be carry-over from other donors' samples. The rearrangement uses TRBV5-1 and TRBJ2-7; D remains ambiguous. For the CDR3, the DNA is TGCGCCAGCAGCTTGCAAGAGAACTCCTACGAGCAGTACTTC. Protein product: CASSLQENSYEQYF. Full variable domain (rest looked up from reference TRBV5-1 and TRBJ2-7): KAGVTQTPRYLIKTRGQQVTLSCSPISGHRSVSWYQQTPGQGLQFLFEYFSETQRNKGNFPGRFSGRQFSNSRSEMNVSTLELGDSALYLCASSLQENSYEQYFGPGTRLTVT.